Listed below are T cell receptor beta chains from one sample, sequenced in a study of blood T cell repertoires in COVID-19. The table came from immunoSEQ multiplex PCR; TCRdb's copy has only in-frame clones and leaves some out. The sample holds about 75,000 clones, about 85% seen once. Specimen: peripheral blood. These receptors were obtained from a human donor in a cohort sampled during active COVID-19. Both conserved end residues are part of each CDR3. A D gene is named only where the DNA matches it firmly. Only part of the rows carry a size: once, few, many, or a class if the clone is expanded.

j_call d_call v_call clone_size cdr3_aa cdr3_nt
TRBJ2-3 . TRBV29-1 . CSGDPGTASTDTQYF TGCAGCGGAGATCCCGGTACAGCCAGCACAGATACGCAGTATTTT
TRBJ1-1 TRBD1 TRBV28 once CASSSGGWAEAFF TGTGCCAGCAGCTCAGGGGGCTGGGCTGAAGCTTTCTTT
TRBJ2-2 . TRBV12-3/TRBV12-4 once CASSNTRGGELFF TGTGCCAGCAGCAACACGCGGGGCGGGGAGCTGTTTTTT
TRBJ2-3 TRBD2 TRBV5-1 . CASSITSGGAVVTDTQYF TGCGCCAGCAGCATAACTAGCGGGGGGGCGGTCGTCACAGATACGCAGTATTTT
TRBJ2-5 TRBD2 TRBV20-1 . CSASVGTSGSQTQYF TGCAGTGCTAGTGTTGGGACTAGCGGGAGCCAGACCCAGTACTTC
TRBJ1-5 TRBD1 TRBV29-1 . CSVATGGGQPQHF TGCAGCGTCGCTACAGGGGGGGGTCAGCCCCAGCATTTT
TRBJ1-5 TRBD1 TRBV28 . CASSLSYRGRNQPQHF TGTGCCAGCAGTTTATCGTACAGGGGGCGGAATCAGCCCCAGCATTTT
TRBJ2-1 TRBD2 TRBV9 . CASSVLTAGVNEQFF TGTGCCAGCAGCGTACTGACGGCGGGGGTTAATGAGCAGTTCTTC
TRBJ1-1 . TRBV11-3 . CASSQGQITEAFF TGTGCCAGCAGCCAGGGACAAATCACTGAAGCTTTCTTT
TRBJ1-4 . TRBV7-9 . CASSTIQGTLEKLFF TGTGCCAGCAGCACCATACAGGGTACCTTGGAAAAACTGTTTTTT
TRBJ1-6 . TRBV6-6 few CAISTSRGSPLHF TGTGCCATCTCAACGAGCAGGGGTTCACCCCTCCACTTT
TRBJ2-7 . TRBV27 . CASSLSAGGNEQYF TGTGCCAGCAGTTTATCGGCAGGGGGGAATGAGCAGTACTTC
TRBJ2-5 TRBD2 TRBV30 . CAWSGGLAGETQYF TGTGCCTGGAGTGGGGGGCTAGCGGGAGAGACCCAGTACTTC
TRBJ2-3 . TRBV7-8 . CASSLVTSWASDTQYF TGTGCCAGCAGCTTAGTCACGAGCTGGGCGTCAGATACGCAGTATTTT
TRBJ2-3 TRBD2 TRBV3-1/TRBV3-2 . CASSHRLAGGAGTQYF TGTGCCAGCAGCCACAGGCTAGCGGGGGGTGCAGGTACGCAGTATTTT
TRBJ1-1 . TRBV30 . CAWSVVRGWTEAFF TGTGCCTGGAGTGTCGTCCGGGGTTGGACTGAAGCTTTCTTT
TRBJ2-2 TRBD2 TRBV30 . CAWKGLAGEKGELFF TGTGCCTGGAAGGGACTAGCGGGGGAAAAGGGGGAGCTGTTTTTT
TRBJ2-7 . TRBV30 . CAWSGAAYEQYF TGTGCCTGGAGTGGGGCAGCCTACGAGCAGTACTTC
TRBJ2-4 . TRBV12-2 . CASRLVCYTLAKNIQYF TGTGCAAGTCGCTTAGTGTGTTACACCCTAGCCAAAAACATTCAGTACTTC
TRBJ2-7 TRBD2 TRBV2 once CASSGLAGNYEQYF TGTGCCAGCAGTGGACTAGCGGGGAATTACGAGCAGTACTTC
TRBJ1-1 . TRBV10-3 . CAISDGSYEAFF TGTGCCATCAGTGATGGGAGTTATGAAGCTTTCTTT
TRBJ2-7 . TRBV7-9 . CASSLRDSYEQYF TGTGCCAGCAGCTTAAGAGACAGTTACGAGCAGTACTTC
TRBJ1-2 . TRBV7-9 . CASSFQGGYTF TGTGCCAGCAGCTTCCAGGGTGGCTACACCTTC
TRBJ2-1 TRBD2 TRBV6-6 once CASSHRTSGTYNEQFF TGTGCCAGCAGTCATAGGACTAGCGGGACGTACAATGAGCAGTTCTTC
TRBJ1-2 TRBD1 TRBV19 . CASSTPGQGVYGYTF TGTGCCAGTAGTACCCCCGGACAGGGGGTATATGGCTACACCTTC
TRBJ2-1 TRBD2 TRBV5-1 . CASSLSGLAEPYNEQFF TGCGCCAGCAGCTTGTCGGGCCTAGCGGAGCCTTACAATGAGCAGTTCTTC
TRBJ1-2 . TRBV5-4 few CASSLAQGDGYTF TGTGCCAGCAGCTTGGCCCAGGGTGATGGCTACACCTTC
TRBJ2-7 TRBD2 TRBV6-1 . CASSEIRTSAEQYF TGTGCCAGCAGTGAAATCAGGACTAGCGCTGAGCAGTACTTC
TRBJ2-1 TRBD2 TRBV27 . CASSLAGGPYNEQFF TGTGCCAGCAGTTTAGCGGGAGGTCCCTACAATGAGCAGTTCTTC
TRBJ1-1 . TRBV10-3 . CSHQWGPETEAFF TGTTCTCATCAGTGGGGGCCGGAGACTGAAGCTTTCTTT
TRBJ1-5 . TRBV5-1 few CASSSTGSGNQPQHF TGCGCCAGCAGCTCCACAGGGAGCGGCAATCAGCCCCAGCATTTT
TRBJ1-3 . TRBV5-6 . CASSPFEGLPGNTIYF TGTGCCAGCAGCCCGTTCGAGGGACTTCCTGGAAACACCATATATTTT
TRBJ2-3 . TRBV6-5 . CASSYLGLSTDTQYF TGTGCCAGCAGTTACTTGGGACTGAGCACAGATACGCAGTATTTT
TRBJ2-7 . TRBV21-1 . CASTGTEGLYEQYF TGTGCCAGCACCGGGACAGAAGGCTTGTACGAGCAGTACTTC
TRBJ1-2 . TRBV5-1 . CASSLTSLSRGYTF TGCGCCAGCAGCTTGACCAGTCTTAGCCGTGGCTACACCTTC
TRBJ1-4 . TRBV15 . CATSRDREKLFF TGTGCCACCAGCAGAGATCGTGAAAAACTGTTTTTT
TRBJ2-1 . TRBV27 . CASSLYNNEQFF TGTGCCAGCAGTTTATACAACAATGAGCAGTTCTTC
TRBJ2-5 TRBD2 TRBV7-3 . CASSLERGGPETQYF TGTGCCAGCAGCTTGGAGCGGGGGGGCCCGGAGACCCAGTACTTC
TRBJ2-7 TRBD1 TRBV28 few CAGGRTGSFYEQYF TGTGCCGGCGGCAGGACAGGGAGTTTCTACGAGCAGTACTTC
TRBJ1-5 TRBD1 TRBV19 . CASKGQGSYSNQPQHF TGTGCCAGTAAGGGACAGGGGTCTTATAGCAATCAGCCCCAGCATTTT
TRBJ1-1 . TRBV27 . CASKPRENTEAFF TGTGCCAGCAAGCCCAGGGAAAACACTGAAGCTTTCTTT
TRBJ1-2 . TRBV20-1 . CSASVRQAGYGYTF TGCAGTGCTAGTGTAAGACAGGCGGGCTATGGCTACACCTTC
TRBJ2-7 . TRBV19 . CASSRTGAGTSSYEQYF TGTGCCAGTAGTAGGACAGGGGCCGGGACTAGCTCCTACGAGCAGTACTTC
TRBJ1-1 . TRBV5-1 . CASSSRDEAFF TGCGCCAGCAGCTCCAGGGATGAAGCTTTCTTT
TRBJ2-3 TRBD2 TRBV2 . CASTRPPLAGGPSTDTQYF TGTGCCAGCACCCGGCCACCTCTAGCGGGAGGGCCAAGCACAGATACGCAGTATTTT
TRBJ1-1 TRBD1 TRBV28 once CASSLDRAGMLVTEAFF TGTGCCAGCAGTTTGGACAGGGCCGGAATGCTGGTCACTGAAGCTTTCTTT